Shown below are 26 T cell receptor beta chains from a single sample sequenced in a study of cytotoxic CD8 clonotypes in ibrutinib-treated CLL. Clones were sequenced by immunoSEQ multiplex PCR, and TCRdb holds only the in-frame ones, with some missing. The data contain hundreds of thousands of clones, approximately 80% of them singletons. The sequencing used PBMCs, collected before ibrutinib treatment. These receptors originate from a human donor with chronic lymphocytic leukemia.

The chain combines TRBV5-1 with TRBJ1-1, with a tentative D call TRBD1 (6 bases). This CDR3 contains 13 residues. CDR1 SGHRS and CDR2 YFSETQ come from the germline V gene. Trimming shortened V by 4 bases and J by 5 bases, and 12 bases separated the two germline ends. The CDR3 region has the DNA TGCGCCAGCAGCCTACAGGGACGGACTGAAGCTTTCTTT. Its protein is CASSLQGRTEAFF.

This chain uses TRBV11-2 with TRBJ2-3; maybe TRBD2 (7 bases). Germline V gene data show CDR1 as SGHAT and CDR2 as FQNNGV. The CDR3 contains 15 residues. V was cut by 5 bases and J by 2 bases, with 14 bases left in between. The CDR3 reads CASSGGAGVTDTQYF. As DNA, the CDR3 is TGTGCCAGCAGCGGGGGGGCGGGAGTCACAGATACGCAGTATTTT.

V is TRBV15 and J is TRBJ2-1; 8 bases match TRBD2. V shed 0 bases, J shed 4 bases, and the junction held 2 bases outside the gene matches. This CDR3 has 15 amino acids. CDR1 is LNHNV, CDR2 YYDKDF, per germline (reference sequence). CDR3 in amino acids: CATSREGTRYNEQFF. The CDR3 nucleotides are TGTGCCACCAGCAGAGAAGGGACTAGATACAATGAGCAGTTCTTC.

Only one count was recorded for this clone. CDR3 sequence (DNA): TGTGCCAGCAGCCAAGATAGGATAAGGGGAGAAGGTGAAAAACTGTTTTTT. Residues: CASSQDRIRGEGEKLFF. The chain uses TRBV4-2 and TRBJ1-4; possibly TRBD1 for D (5 bases). Germline CDR1 reads LGHNA; CDR2 reads YNFKEQ. Trimming pared 0 bases from V and 7 bases from J, leaving 18 bases between. The CDR3 is 17 amino acids.

V and J are TRBV4-2 and TRBJ2-2; 10 nucleotides align to TRBD1. The junction had 11 bases not matched to a gene; V was cut back by 4 bases and J by 3 bases. The CDR3 spans 18 residues. Germline lookup yields CDR1 LGHNA and CDR2 YNFKEQ. The CDR3 loop reads CASSPDRGQGVDTGELFF. Written as DNA, the CDR3 is TGTGCCAGCAGCCCAGACAGAGGACAGGGGGTCGACACCGGGGAGCTGTTTTTT.

The V gene is TRBV7-3, the J gene TRBJ1-2, with D possibly being TRBD1 (6 bases). CDR1 is SGHTA and CDR2 is FQGTGA in the germline V gene. The length of the CDR3 is 13 residues. Trimming shortened V by 5 bases and J by 2 bases, and 9 bases separated the two germline ends. The CDR3 nucleotides read TGTGCCAGCAGCCAACAGGGAAACTATGGCTACACCTTC. This encodes CASSQQGNYGYTF.

The CDR3 DNA reads as TGTGCCAGCAGCCCGAGCAGGGCGGGAGGAGGCGAGCAGTACTTC. It specifies CASSPSRAGGGEQYF. The chain recombines TRBV5-5 with TRBJ2-7, with TRBD2 matching 8 bases. V trimming: 4 bases; J trimming: 6 bases; junction bases outside the gene matches: 12. Germline V gene lookup returns CDR1 SGHKS and CDR2 YYEKEE (reference sequence). This CDR3 comprises 15 residues.

This chain uses TRBV11-1 with TRBJ2-7, with 9 nucleotides matching TRBD1. Trimming cost V 0 bases and J 3 bases; bases outside gene matches: 3. CDR1 and CDR2 (germline): SGHAT, FQDESV (reference sequence). This CDR3 has 15 amino acids. As DNA, the CDR3 is TGTGCCAGCAGCTTAGCGGTGACAGGGGGCTACGAGCAGTACTTC. It is translated as CASSLAVTGGYEQYF.

This sequence joins TRBV4-3 and TRBJ2-2, with D unclear. Between the trimmed V and J ends, which lost 0 bases and 6 bases, there was a span of 8 bases. CDR1 and CDR2 (germline): LGHNA, YSLEER. The CDR3 covers 14 residues. The DNA for the CDR3 is TGCGCCAGCAGCCAAGACCAGGTGGCCGGGGAGCTGTTTTTT. Its protein is CASSQDQVAGELFF.

The J gene is TRBJ2-7, the V gene TRBV2; 7 nucleotides agree with TRBD1. This CDR3 spans 15 amino acids. Germline-derived CDR1 and CDR2 are SNHLY and FYNNEI. V lost 9 bases to trimming and J lost 0 bases; unmatched junction nucleotides: 11. This CDR3 is CASLPGQTVSYEQYF. The CDR3 DNA reads TGTGCCAGTTTACCGGGACAGACAGTCTCCTACGAGCAGTACTTC.

The chain joins TRBV6-1 to TRBJ1-4; D is unresolved. The germline CDR1 and CDR2 sequences are MNHNS and SASEGT. This CDR3 spans 14 amino acids. The V and J ends lost 3 bases and 2 bases respectively, with 7 bases between them. The CDR3 loop is CASSDVVTNEKLFF. In DNA, the CDR3 is TGTGCCAGCAGTGACGTGGTGACTAATGAAAAACTGTTTTTT.

The genes are TRBV19 and TRBJ2-1; 9 bases line up with TRBD2. V was pared by 2 bases and J by 5 bases, with 4 bases of the junction left unmatched. Germline CDR1 reads LNHDA; CDR2 reads SQIVND (reference sequence). The CDR3 extends over 15 amino acids. This CDR3 is CASSILAGGDNEQFF. The CDR3 DNA reads TGTGCCAGTAGTATATTGGCGGGAGGGGACAATGAGCAGTTCTTC.

CDR3 sequence reads: CASSPRLAYNEQFF. CDR3 coding DNA: TGCGCCAGCAGCCCACGACTAGCCTACAATGAGCAGTTCTTC. The chain employs TRBV4-3 and TRBJ2-1; perhaps TRBD2 as D (6 bases). The length of the CDR3 is 14 residues. Trimming removed 4 bases at V and 2 bases at J, with 9 bases between. Germline V gene lookup returns CDR1 LGHNA and CDR2 YSLEER.

This clone was counted between two and nine times. The chain carries TRBV7-7 and TRBJ2-1, with 14 bases lining up with TRBD2. Germline V lookup: CDR1 SSHAT, CDR2 FNYEAQ (reference sequence). There are 16 residues in the CDR3. Germline trimming cut 5 bases from V and 6 bases from J; bases unmatched to any gene: 6. CDR3 nucleotides: TGTGCCAGCAGCAGACTAGCGGGAGGGCCGGGCAATGAGCAGTTCTTC. As protein: CASSRLAGGPGNEQFF.

This rearrangement joins TRBV28 to TRBJ2-1; D possibly uses TRBD1 or TRBD2 (5 bases each). This CDR3 has 13 residues. V dropped 8 bases and J dropped 9 bases, with 17 bases sitting between them. Per germline, CDR1 MDHEN and CDR2 SYDVKM. The CDR3 DNA reads as TGTGCCAGCTCCAAAGGGGCACTAGGTGAGCAGTTCTTC. It is translated as CASSKGALGEQFF.

The CDR3 protein is CASSLLPGQDQPQHF. The CDR3 DNA is TGTGCCAGCAGCTTACTCCCAGGACAGGATCAGCCCCAGCATTTT. V gene TRBV7-6 combines with J gene TRBJ1-5; 7 bases agree with TRBD1. The V segment lost 2 bases and the J segment 5 bases; nucleotides outside the gene matches: 6. The length of the CDR3 is 15 residues. Per the germline V gene, CDR1 is SGHVS and CDR2 is FNYEAQ.

The chain joins TRBV5-6 to TRBJ2-7; D remains unclear. CDR3 size: 16 residues. Trimming removed 0 bases at V and 3 bases at J, with 16 bases between. CDR1 SGHDT and CDR2 YYEEEE come from the germline V gene. The CDR3 bases are TGTGCCAGCAGCTTGGAGTACCAGCGCAGTGGCTACGAGCAGTACTTC. Translated: CASSLEYQRSGYEQYF.

The chain carries TRBV29-1 and TRBJ1-5, with unresolved D. Trimming removed 4 bases from V and 2 bases from J, with 9 bases in between. The CDR3 spans 13 residues. CDR1 is SQVTM and CDR2 is ANQGSEA in the germline V gene. The CDR3 DNA is TGCAGCGTTGGGACGTCCGGCAATCAGCCCCAGCATTTT. Translated, it gives CSVGTSGNQPQHF.

The gene calls are TRBV10-3 and TRBJ2-5; 8 bases map to TRBD2. CDR1 is ENHRY and CDR2 is SYGVKD in the germline V gene. The CDR3 runs 13 residues. The ends lost 7 bases at V and 4 bases at J; junction bases unmatched: 5. CDR3 residues: CAINVGRGETQYF. The CDR3, as DNA: TGTGCCATCAATGTCGGGAGGGGAGAGACCCAGTACTTC.

This clone was detected only a few times. In DNA, the CDR3 is TGTGCCAGCAGCGCCTCTTACTTCGGCGAGCAGTACTTC. This sequence encodes CASSASYFGEQYF. This rearrangement joins TRBV9 to TRBJ2-7; no clear D. CDR1 is SGDLS and CDR2 is YYNGEE in the germline V gene. The V end lost 3 bases, the J end lost 6 bases, and 13 bases lay between the germline ends. The CDR3 consists of 13 residues.

The chain uses TRBV10-1 and TRBJ2-3; D is uncertain. In germline, CDR1 is WNHNN, CDR2 SYGVQD (reference sequence). The CDR3 has 13 residues. V gave up 3 bases and J gave up 3 bases, with 7 bases separating them. The CDR3 loop reads CASSEAGTDTQYF. CDR3 sequence (DNA): TGCGCCAGCAGTGAAGCAGGAACAGATACGCAGTATTTT.

This clone was observed a few times. This sequence joins TRBV28 and TRBJ2-1; 13 bases line up with TRBD2. The junction had 2 bases not matched to a gene; V was cut back by 2 bases and J by 7 bases. CDR1 and CDR2 (germline): MDHEN, SYDVKM. The CDR3 extends over 15 amino acids. The CDR3 protein is CASSLRLAGGNEQFF. The CDR3 DNA is TGTGCCAGCAGTTTAAGACTAGCGGGAGGAAATGAGCAGTTCTTC.

This chain connects TRBV25-1 to TRBJ2-7, with D uncertain. The CDR3 runs 12 residues. With 1 base removed from V and 0 bases from J, the gap between germline ends came to 1 base. Germline values: CDR1 MGHDK, CDR2 SYGVNS. The CDR3 nucleotides are TGTGCCAGCAGTGAATTCTCCTACGAGCAGTACTTC. It encodes CASSEFSYEQYF.

CDR3 sequence reads: CASSLGLQGVLETQYF. In nucleotides, the CDR3 is TGTGCCAGCAGCTTAGGACTACAGGGGGTCCTGGAGACCCAGTACTTC. The chain is built from TRBV11-3 and TRBJ2-5; 8 bases are a match to TRBD1. Germline lookup yields CDR1 SGHNT and CDR2 YENEEA. The trim removed 1 base at V and 5 bases at J, leaving 9 bases unmatched. The CDR3 extends over 16 amino acids.

CDR3 amino acids: CASSLDPSRGTQYF. CDR3 bases: TGTGCCAGCAGCTTAGACCCTAGTCGGGGTACGCAGTATTTT. The V and J genes are TRBV13 and TRBJ2-3, with D maybe TRBD2 (5 bases). The CDR3 totals 14 residues. The germline V gene encodes CDR1 PRHDT and CDR2 FYEKMQ (reference sequence). Trimming left V 1 base short and J 8 bases short, with 13 bases between.

The chain links TRBV28 to TRBJ1-2; unclear D gene. The CDR3 has 13 amino acids. Germline V gene data show CDR1 as MDHEN and CDR2 as SYDVKM. The V end was cut by 3 bases, the J end by 4 bases, with 9 bases between. The CDR3, as DNA: TGTGCCAGCAGTTTTGGGTCGGCCTATGGCTACACCTTC. Amino acids: CASSFGSAYGYTF.